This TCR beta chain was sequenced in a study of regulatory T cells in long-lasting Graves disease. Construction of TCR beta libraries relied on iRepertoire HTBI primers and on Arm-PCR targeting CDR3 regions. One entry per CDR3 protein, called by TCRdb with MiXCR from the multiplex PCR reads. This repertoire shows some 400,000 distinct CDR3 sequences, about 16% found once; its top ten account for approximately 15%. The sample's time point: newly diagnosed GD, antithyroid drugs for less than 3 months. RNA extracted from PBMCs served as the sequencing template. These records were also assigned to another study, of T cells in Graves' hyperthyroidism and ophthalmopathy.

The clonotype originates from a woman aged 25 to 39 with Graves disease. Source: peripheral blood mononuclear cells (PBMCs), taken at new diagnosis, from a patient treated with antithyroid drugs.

CDR3 residues: CASSLGTPPQETQYF. CDR3 DNA sequence: TGTGCCAGCAGCTTGGGGACCCCGCCCCAAGAGACCCAGTACTTC. The V gene is TRBV7-9, the J gene TRBJ2-1; the D gene could be TRBD1 or TRBD2 (5 bases each). The J call may be incorrect, as the DNA end agrees better with TRBJ2-5. The CDR3 has 15 amino acids. CDR1 is SEHNR, CDR2 FQNEAQ, per germline (reference sequence).